This entry concerns a single TCR beta chain. TCRdb keeps only in-frame clones here, not all; method: immunoSEQ multiplex PCR. Of around 10,000 clones in the sample, just under 95% were seen once. This sample is drawn from a study of T cells in tumors and immune-related adverse events. Germline loops: CDR1 LNHDA, CDR2 SQIVND (reference sequence). V was clipped by 4 bases and J by 7 bases; unmatched bases: 7. CDR3 length equals 15 residues. The clonotype originates from a female donor with metastatic renal cell carcinoma. Specimen: lymph node tissue, collected from a patient treated with anti-PD-1 therapy. The chain uses TRBV19 and TRBJ1-6, with 7 nucleotides matching TRBD1. The CDR3 DNA sequence: TGTGCCAGTAGTACCCGACAGGGAGAAAATTCACCCCTCCACTTT. Residues: CASSTRQGENSPLHF.